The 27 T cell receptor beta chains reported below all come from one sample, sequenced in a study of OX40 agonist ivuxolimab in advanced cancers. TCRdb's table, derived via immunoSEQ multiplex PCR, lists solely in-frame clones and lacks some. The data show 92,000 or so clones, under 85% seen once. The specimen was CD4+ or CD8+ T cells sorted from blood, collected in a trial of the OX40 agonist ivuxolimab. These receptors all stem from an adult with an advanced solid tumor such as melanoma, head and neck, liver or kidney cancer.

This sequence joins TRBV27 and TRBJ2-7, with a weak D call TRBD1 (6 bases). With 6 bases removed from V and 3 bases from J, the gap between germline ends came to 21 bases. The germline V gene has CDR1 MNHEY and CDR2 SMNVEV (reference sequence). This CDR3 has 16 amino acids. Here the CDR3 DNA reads TGTGCCAGCAGCGCAGCCGGACAGAGTAGGGTCTACGAGCAGTACTTC. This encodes CASSAAGQSRVYEQYF.

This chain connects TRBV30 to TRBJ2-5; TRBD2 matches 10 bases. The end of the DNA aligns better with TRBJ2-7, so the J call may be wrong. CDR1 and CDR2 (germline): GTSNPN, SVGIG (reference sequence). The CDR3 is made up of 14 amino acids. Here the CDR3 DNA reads TGTGCCTGGAGTCGGACTAGCGGCTCCTACGAGCAGTACTTC. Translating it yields CAWSRTSGSYEQYF.

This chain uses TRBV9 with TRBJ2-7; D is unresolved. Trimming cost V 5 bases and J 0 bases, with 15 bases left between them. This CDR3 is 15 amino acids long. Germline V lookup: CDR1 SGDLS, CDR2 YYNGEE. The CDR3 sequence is CASSLDGSSSYEQYF. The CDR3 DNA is TGTGCCAGCAGTTTGGACGGATCGAGCTCCTACGAGCAGTACTTC.

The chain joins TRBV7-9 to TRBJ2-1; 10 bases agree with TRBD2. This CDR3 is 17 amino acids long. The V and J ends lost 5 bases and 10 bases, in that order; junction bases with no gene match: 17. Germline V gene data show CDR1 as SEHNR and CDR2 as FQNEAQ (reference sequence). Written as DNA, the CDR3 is TGTGCCAGCAGCCCCCGACCCACTAGCGGGATACGTATAGAGCAGTTCTTC. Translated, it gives CASSPRPTSGIRIEQFF.

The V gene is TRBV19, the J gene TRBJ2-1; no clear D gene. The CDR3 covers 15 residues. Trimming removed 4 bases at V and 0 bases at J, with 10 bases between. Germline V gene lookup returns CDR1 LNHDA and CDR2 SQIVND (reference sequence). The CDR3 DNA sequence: TGTGCCAGTAGTACCCCCCCTTCCTCCTACAATGAGCAGTTCTTC. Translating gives CASSTPPSSYNEQFF. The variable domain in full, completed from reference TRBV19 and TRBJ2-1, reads DGGITQSPKYLFRKEGQNVTLSCEQNLNHDAMYWYRQDPGQGLRLIYYSQIVNDFQKGDIAEGYSVSREKKESFPLTVTSAQKNPTAFYLCASSTPPSSYNEQFFGPGTRLTVL.

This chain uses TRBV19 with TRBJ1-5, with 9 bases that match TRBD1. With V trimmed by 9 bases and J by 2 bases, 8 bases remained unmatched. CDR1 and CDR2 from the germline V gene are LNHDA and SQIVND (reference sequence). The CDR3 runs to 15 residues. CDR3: CASRTGEGGNQPQHF. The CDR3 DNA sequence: TGTGCCAGCAGGACAGGGGAGGGTGGCAATCAGCCCCAGCATTTT.

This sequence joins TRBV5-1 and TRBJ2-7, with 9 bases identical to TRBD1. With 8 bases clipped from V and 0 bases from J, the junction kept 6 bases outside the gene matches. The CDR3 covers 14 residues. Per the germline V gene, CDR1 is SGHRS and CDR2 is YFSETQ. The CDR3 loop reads CASRGQGSSYEQYF. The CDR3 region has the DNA TGCGCCAGTAGGGGACAGGGCTCCTCCTACGAGCAGTACTTC.

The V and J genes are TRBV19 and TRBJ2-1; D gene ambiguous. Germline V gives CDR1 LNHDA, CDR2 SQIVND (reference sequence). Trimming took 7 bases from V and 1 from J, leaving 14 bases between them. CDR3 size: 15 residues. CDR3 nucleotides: TGTGCCAGTACCCCGGCATTATGGTCCTACAATGAGCAGTTCTTC. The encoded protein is CASTPALWSYNEQFF.

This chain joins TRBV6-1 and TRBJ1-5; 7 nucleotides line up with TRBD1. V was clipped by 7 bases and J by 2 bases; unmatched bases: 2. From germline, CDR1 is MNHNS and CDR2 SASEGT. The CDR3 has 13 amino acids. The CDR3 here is CASIGQGNQPQHF. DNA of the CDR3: TGTGCCAGCATTGGACAGGGCAATCAGCCCCAGCATTTT.

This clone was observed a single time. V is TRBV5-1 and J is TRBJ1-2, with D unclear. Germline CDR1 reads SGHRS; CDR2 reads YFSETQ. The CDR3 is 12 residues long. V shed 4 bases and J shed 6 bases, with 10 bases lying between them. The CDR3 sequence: CASSKGFDGYTF. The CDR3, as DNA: TGCGCCAGCAGCAAAGGGTTCGATGGCTACACCTTC.

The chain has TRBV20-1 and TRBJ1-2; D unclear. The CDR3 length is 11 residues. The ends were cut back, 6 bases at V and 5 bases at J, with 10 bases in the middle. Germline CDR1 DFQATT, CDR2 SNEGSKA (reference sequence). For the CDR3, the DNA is TGCAGTGCACCTGGGCCGTATGGCTACACCTTC. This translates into CSAPGPYGYTF.

CDR3 coding DNA: TGTGCCAGCAGCCCTTTAGCGGGGGGCCTTCAATCTGGGGCCAACGTCCTGACTTTC. Its protein is CASSPLAGGLQSGANVLTF. The chain uses TRBV7-2 and TRBJ2-6, with 10 bases aligning to TRBD2. Germline CDR1 is SGHTA and CDR2 is FQGNSA. This CDR3 is built from 19 residues. J gave up 1 base and V 5 bases, and 11 bases lay outside the gene matches. Drawing the rest from reference TRBV7-2 and TRBJ2-6, the complete variable domain is GAGVSQSPSNKVTEKGKDVELRCDPISGHTALYWYRQSLGQGLEFLIYFQGNSAPDKSGLPSDRFSAERTGGSVSTLTIQRTQQEDSAVYLCASSPLAGGLQSGANVLTFGAGSRLTVL.

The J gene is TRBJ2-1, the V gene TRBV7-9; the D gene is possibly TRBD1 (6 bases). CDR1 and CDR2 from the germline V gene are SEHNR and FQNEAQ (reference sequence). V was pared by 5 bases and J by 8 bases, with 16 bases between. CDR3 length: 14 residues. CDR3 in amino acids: CASSRDTALYEQFF. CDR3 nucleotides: TGTGCCAGCAGCCGGGACACGGCCTTGTATGAGCAGTTCTTC.

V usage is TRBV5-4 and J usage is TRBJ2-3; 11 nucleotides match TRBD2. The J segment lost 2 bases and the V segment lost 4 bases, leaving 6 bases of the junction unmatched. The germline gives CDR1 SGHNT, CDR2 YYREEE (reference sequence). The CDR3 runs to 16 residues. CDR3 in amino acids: CASSTTSGGYTDTQYF. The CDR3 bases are TGTGCCAGCAGCACCACTAGCGGGGGTTACACAGATACGCAGTATTTT.

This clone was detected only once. The CDR3 reads CASSLDGLAISHEQYF. CDR3 nucleotides: TGTGCCAGCAGCTTGGACGGACTAGCAATTTCCCACGAGCAGTACTTC. The genes are TRBV5-6 and TRBJ2-7; TRBD2 aligns across 8 bases. Germline CDR1 SGHDT, CDR2 YYEEEE. The CDR3 spans 16 residues. The junction had 10 bases not matched to a gene; V was cut back by 0 bases and J by 5 bases.

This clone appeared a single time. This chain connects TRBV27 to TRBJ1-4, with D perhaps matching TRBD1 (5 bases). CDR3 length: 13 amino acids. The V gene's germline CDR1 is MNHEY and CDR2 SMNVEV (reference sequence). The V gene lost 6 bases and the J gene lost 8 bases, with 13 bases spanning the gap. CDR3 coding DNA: TGTGCCAGCAGAAGGCAGGGTGGAGAAAAACTGTTTTTT. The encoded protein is CASRRQGGEKLFF.

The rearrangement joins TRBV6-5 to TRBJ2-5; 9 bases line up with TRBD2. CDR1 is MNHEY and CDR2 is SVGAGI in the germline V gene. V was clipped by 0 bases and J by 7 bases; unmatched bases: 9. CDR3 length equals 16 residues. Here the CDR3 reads CASSYSDSGRRGTQYF. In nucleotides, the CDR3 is TGTGCCAGCAGTTACTCAGATAGCGGGAGAAGAGGGACCCAGTACTTC.

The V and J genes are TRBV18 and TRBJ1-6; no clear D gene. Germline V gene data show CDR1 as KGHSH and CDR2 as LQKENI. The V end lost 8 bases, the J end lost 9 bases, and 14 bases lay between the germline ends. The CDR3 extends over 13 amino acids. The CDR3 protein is CASKGGEFSPLHF. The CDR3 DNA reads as TGTGCCAGCAAAGGTGGGGAATTTTCACCCCTCCACTTT. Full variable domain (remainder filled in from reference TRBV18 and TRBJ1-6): NAGVMQNPRHLVRRRGQEARLRCSPMKGHSHVYWYRQLPEEGLKFMVYLQKENIIDESGMPKERFSAEFPKEGPSILRIQQVVRGDSAAYFCASKGGEFSPLHFGNGTRLTVT.

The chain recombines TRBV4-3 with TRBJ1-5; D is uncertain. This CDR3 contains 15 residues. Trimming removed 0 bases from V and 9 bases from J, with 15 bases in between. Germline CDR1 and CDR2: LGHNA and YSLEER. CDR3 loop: CASSQDRNSLWPQHF. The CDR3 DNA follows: TGCGCCAGCAGCCAAGATCGGAACAGCCTGTGGCCCCAGCATTTT.

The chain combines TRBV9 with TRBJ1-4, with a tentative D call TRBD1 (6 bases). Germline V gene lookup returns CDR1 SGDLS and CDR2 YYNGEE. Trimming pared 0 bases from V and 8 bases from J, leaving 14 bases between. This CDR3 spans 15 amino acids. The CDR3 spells CASSVGTGIGEKLFF. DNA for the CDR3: TGTGCCAGCAGCGTAGGAACAGGGATAGGAGAAAAACTGTTTTTT. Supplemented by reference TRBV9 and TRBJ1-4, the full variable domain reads DSGVTQTPKHLITATGQRVTLRCSPRSGDLSVYWYQQSLDQGLQFLIQYYNGEERAKGNILERFSAQQFPDLHSELNLSSLELGDSALYFCASSVGTGIGEKLFFGSGTQLSVL.

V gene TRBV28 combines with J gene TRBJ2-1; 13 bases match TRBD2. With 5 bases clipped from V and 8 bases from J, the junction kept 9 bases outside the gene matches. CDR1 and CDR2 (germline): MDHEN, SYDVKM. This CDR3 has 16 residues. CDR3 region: CASSQTGLAGLDEQFF. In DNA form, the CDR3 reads TGTGCCAGCAGTCAAACGGGACTAGCGGGGCTGGATGAGCAGTTCTTC.

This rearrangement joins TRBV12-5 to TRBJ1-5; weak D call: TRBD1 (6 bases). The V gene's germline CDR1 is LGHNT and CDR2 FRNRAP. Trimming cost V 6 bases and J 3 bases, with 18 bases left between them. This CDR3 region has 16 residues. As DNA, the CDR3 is TGTGCTAGTGGGGACCACAGGGCCGGGTACAATCAGCCCCAGCATTTT. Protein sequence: CASGDHRAGYNQPQHF. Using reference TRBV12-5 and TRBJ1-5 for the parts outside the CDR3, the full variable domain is DARVTQTPRHKVTEMGQEVTMRCQPILGHNTVFWYRQTMMQGLELLAYFRNRAPLDDSGMPKDRFSAEMPDATLATLKIQPSEPRDSAVYFCASGDHRAGYNQPQHFGDGTRLSIL.

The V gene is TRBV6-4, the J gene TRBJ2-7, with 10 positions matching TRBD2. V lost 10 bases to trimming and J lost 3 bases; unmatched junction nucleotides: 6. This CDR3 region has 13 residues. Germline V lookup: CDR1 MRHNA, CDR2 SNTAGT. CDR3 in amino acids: CATPSGSSYEQYF. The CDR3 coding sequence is TGTGCCACCCCTAGCGGGAGTAGCTACGAGCAGTACTTC.

The CDR3, as DNA: TGTGCCAGCCTCTTGAGTCGTGACAATGAGCAGTTCTTC. Translation: CASLLSRDNEQFF. This chain connects TRBV18 to TRBJ2-1; no reliable D call. V lost 8 bases, J lost 5 bases, and 13 bases lay in between. The germline V gene has CDR1 KGHSH and CDR2 LQKENI. This CDR3 comprises 13 residues.

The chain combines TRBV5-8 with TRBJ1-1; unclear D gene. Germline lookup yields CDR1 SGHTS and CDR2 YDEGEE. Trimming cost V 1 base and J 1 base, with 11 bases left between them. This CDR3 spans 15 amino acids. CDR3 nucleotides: TGTGCCAGCAGCTTGTCCAAGCGGCGGAACACTGAAGCTTTCTTT. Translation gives CASSLSKRRNTEAFF.

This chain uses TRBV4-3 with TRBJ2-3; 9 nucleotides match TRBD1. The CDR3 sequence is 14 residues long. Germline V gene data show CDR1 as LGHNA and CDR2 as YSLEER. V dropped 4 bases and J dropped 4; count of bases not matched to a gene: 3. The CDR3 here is CASSLRQGADTQYF. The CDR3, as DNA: TGCGCCAGCAGCCTACGACAGGGGGCAGATACGCAGTATTTT.

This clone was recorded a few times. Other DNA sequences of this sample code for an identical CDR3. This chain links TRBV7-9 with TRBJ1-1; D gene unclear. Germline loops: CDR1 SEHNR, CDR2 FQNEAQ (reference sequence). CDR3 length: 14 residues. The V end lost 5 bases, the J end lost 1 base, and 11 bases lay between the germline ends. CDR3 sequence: CASSARTENTEAFF. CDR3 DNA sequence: TGTGCCAGCAGCGCCAGAACTGAGAACACTGAAGCTTTCTTT. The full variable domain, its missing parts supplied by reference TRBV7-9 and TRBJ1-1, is DTGVSQNPRHKITKRGQNVTFRCDPISEHNRLYWYRQTLGQGPEFLTYFQNEAQLEKSRLLSDRFSAERPKGSFSTLEIQRTEQGDSAMYLCASSARTENTEAFFGQGTRLTVV.